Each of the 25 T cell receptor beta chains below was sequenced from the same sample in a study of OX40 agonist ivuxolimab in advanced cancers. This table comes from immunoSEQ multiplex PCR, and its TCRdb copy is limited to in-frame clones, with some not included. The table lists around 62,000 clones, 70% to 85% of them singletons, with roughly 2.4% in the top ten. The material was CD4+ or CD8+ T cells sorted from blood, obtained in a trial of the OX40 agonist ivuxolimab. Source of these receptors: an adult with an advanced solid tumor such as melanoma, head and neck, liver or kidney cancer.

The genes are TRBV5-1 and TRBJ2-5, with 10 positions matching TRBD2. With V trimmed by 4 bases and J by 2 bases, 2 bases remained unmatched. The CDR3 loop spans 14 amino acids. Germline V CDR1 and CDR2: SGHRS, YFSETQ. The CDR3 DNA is TGCGCCAGCAGCGCGGGACTAGCGCAAGAGACCCAGTACTTC. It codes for CASSAGLAQETQYF. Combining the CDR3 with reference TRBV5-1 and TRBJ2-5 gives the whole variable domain KAGVTQTPRYLIKTRGQQVTLSCSPISGHRSVSWYQQTPGQGLQFLFEYFSETQRNKGNFPGRFSGRQFSNSRSEMNVSTLELGDSALYLCASSAGLAQETQYFGPGTRLLVL.

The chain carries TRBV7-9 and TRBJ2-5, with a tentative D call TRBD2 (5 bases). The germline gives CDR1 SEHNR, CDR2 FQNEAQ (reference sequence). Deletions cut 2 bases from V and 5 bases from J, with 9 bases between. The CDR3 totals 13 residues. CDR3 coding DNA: TGTGCCAGCAGCTTACTAGCCAGGGAGACCCAGTACTTC. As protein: CASSLLARETQYF. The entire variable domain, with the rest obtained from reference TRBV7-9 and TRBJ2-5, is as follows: DTGVSQNPRHKITKRGQNVTFRCDPISEHNRLYWYRQTLGQGPEFLTYFQNEAQLEKSRLLSDRFSAERPKGSFSTLEIQRTEQGDSAMYLCASSLLARETQYFGPGTRLLVL.

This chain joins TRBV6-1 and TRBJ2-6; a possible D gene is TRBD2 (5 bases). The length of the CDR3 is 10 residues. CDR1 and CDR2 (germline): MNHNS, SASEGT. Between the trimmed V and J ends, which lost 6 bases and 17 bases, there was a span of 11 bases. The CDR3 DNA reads TGTGCCAGCAGACCCCCGGGAATGACTTTC. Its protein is CASRPPGMTF.

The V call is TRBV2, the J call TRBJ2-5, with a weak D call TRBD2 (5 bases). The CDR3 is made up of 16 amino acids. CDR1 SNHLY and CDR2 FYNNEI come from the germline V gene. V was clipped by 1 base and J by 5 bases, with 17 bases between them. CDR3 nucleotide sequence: TGTGCCAGCAGTGAAGGGGCATTAACCCCGGGGGAGACCCAGTACTTC. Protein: CASSEGALTPGETQYF. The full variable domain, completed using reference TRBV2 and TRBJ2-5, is EPEVTQTPSHQVTQMGQEVILRCVPISNHLYFYWYRQILGQKVEFLVSFYNNEISEKSEIFDDQFSVERPDGSNFTLKIRSTKLEDSAMYFCASSEGALTPGETQYFGPGTRLLVL.

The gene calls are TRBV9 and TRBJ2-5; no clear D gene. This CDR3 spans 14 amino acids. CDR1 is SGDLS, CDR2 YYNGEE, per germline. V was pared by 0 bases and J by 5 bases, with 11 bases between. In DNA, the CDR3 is TGTGCCAGCAGCGTAGCGCTCCAAAGCGAGACCCAGTACTTC. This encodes CASSVALQSETQYF. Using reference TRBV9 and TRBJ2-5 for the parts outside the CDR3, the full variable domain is DSGVTQTPKHLITATGQRVTLRCSPRSGDLSVYWYQQSLDQGLQFLIQYYNGEERAKGNILERFSAQQFPDLHSELNLSSLELGDSALYFCASSVALQSETQYFGPGTRLLVL.

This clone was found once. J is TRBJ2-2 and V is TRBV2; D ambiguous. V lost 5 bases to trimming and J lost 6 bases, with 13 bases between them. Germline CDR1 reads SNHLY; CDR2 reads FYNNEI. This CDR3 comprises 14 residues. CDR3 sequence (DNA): TGTGCCAGCAGTTTAAGGTCCGGCCCCGGGGAGCTGTTTTTT. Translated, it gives CASSLRSGPGELFF.

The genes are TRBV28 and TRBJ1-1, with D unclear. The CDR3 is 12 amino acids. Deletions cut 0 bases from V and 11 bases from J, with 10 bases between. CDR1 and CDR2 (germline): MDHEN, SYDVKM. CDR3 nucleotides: TGTGCCAGCAGTTTATGGGGAGGTGAGGCTTTCTTT. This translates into CASSLWGGEAFF. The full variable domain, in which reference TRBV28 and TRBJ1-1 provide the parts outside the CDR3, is DVKVTQSSRYLVKRTGEKVFLECVQDMDHENMFWYRQDPGLGLRLIYFSYDVKMKEKGDIPEGYSVSREKKERFSLILESASTNQTSMYLCASSLWGGEAFFGQGTRLTVV.

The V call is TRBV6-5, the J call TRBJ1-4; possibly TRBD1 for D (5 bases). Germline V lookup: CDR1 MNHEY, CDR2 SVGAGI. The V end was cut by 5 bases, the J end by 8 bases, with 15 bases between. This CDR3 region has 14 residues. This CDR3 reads CASSDSGAREKLFF. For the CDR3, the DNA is TGTGCCAGCAGTGACAGTGGTGCAAGGGAAAAACTGTTTTTT.

The CDR3 spells CASAPHWNTEAFF. As DNA, the CDR3 is TGTGCTAGTGCCCCCCATTGGAACACTGAAGCTTTCTTT. The chain employs TRBV12-5 and TRBJ1-1; D unclear. V was shortened by 7 bases and J by 1 base, with 10 bases between the two germline ends. CDR1 is LGHNT, CDR2 FRNRAP, per germline. CDR3 length: 13 residues.

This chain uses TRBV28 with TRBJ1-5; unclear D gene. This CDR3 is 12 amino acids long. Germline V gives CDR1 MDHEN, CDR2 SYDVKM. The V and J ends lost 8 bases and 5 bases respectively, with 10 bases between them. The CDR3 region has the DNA TGTGCCAGCGGGGAAATTGATCAGCCCCAGCATTTT. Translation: CASGEIDQPQHF.

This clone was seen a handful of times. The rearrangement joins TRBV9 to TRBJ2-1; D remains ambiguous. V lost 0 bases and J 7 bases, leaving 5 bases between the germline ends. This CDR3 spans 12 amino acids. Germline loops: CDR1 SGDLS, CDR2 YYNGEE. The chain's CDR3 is CASSVGLNEQFF. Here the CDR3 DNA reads TGTGCCAGCAGCGTAGGCCTTAATGAGCAGTTCTTC.

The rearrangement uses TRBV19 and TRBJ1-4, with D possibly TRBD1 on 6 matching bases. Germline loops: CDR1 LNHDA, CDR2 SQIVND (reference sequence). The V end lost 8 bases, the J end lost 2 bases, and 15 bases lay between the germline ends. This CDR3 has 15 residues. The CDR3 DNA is TGTGCCAGTGTGGACAGAGCCAAGACTAATGAAAAACTGTTTTTT. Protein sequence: CASVDRAKTNEKLFF.

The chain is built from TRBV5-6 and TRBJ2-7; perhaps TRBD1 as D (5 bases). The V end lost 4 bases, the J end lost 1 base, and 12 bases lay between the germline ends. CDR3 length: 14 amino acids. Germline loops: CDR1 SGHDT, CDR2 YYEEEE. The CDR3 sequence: CASSGRQLSYEQYF. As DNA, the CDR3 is TGTGCCAGCAGCGGACGACAGCTTTCCTACGAGCAGTACTTC.

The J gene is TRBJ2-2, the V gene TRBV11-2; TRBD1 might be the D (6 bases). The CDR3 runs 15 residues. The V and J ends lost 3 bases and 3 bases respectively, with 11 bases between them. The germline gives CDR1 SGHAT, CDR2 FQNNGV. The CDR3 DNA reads TGTGCCAGCAGCTTTCAACAGGGCCACACCGGGGAGCTGTTTTTT. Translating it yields CASSFQQGHTGELFF.

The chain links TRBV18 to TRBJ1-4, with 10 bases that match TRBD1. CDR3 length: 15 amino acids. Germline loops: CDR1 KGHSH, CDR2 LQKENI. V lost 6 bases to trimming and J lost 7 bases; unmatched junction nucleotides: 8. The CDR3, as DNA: TGTGCCAGCTCGGCGAGTGGGACAGGGGTTGAAAAACTGTTTTTT. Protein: CASSASGTGVEKLFF. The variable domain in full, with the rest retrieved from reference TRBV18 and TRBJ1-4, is NAGVMQNPRHLVRRRGQEARLRCSPMKGHSHVYWYRQLPEEGLKFMVYLQKENIIDESGMPKERFSAEFPKEGPSILRIQQVVRGDSAAYFCASSASGTGVEKLFFGSGTQLSVL.

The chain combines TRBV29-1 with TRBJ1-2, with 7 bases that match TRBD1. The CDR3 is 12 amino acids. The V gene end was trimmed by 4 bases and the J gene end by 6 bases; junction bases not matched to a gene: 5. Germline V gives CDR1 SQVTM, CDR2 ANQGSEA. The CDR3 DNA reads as TGCAGCGTTGCCGAGGGGGCGAATGGCTACACCTTC. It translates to CSVAEGANGYTF. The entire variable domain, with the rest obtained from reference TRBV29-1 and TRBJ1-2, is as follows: SAVISQKPSRDICQRGTSLTIQCQVDSQVTMMFWYRQQPGQSLTLIATANQGSEATYESGFVIDKFPISRPNLTFSTLTVSNMSPEDSSIYLCSVAEGANGYTFGSGTRLTVV.

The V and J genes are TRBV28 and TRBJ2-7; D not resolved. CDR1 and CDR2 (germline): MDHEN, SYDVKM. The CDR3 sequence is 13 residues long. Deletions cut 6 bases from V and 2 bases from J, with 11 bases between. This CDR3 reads CASRAAEPYEQYF. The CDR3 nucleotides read TGTGCCAGCAGGGCGGCAGAGCCCTACGAGCAGTACTTC.

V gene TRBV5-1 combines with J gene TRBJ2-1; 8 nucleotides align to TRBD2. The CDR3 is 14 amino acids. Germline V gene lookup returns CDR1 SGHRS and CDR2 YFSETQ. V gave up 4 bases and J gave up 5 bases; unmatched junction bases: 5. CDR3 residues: CASSPGTRNNEQFF. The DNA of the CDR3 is TGCGCCAGCAGCCCCGGGACTAGAAACAATGAGCAGTTCTTC.

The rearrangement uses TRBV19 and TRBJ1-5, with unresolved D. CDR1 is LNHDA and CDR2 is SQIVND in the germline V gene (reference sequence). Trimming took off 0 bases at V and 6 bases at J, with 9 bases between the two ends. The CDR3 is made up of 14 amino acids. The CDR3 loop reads CASSIDFGFQPQHF. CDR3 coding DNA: TGTGCCAGTAGTATAGATTTTGGGTTTCAGCCCCAGCATTTT.

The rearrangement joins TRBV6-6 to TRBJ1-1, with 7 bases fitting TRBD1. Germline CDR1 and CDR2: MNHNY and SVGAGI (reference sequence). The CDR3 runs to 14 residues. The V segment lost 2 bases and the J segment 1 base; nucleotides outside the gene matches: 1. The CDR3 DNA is TGTGCCAGCAGTTACAAGGGGGCGAACACTGAAGCTTTCTTT. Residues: CASSYKGANTEAFF.

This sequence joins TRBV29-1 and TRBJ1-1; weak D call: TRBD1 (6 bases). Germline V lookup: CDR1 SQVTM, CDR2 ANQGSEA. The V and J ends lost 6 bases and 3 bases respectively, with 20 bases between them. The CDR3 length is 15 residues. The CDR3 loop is CSVAKSAGVYTEAFF. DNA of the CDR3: TGCAGCGTCGCAAAAAGCGCAGGGGTATACACTGAAGCTTTCTTT.

The CDR3 DNA follows: TGCGCCAGCAGCCTCTCGGGCGGGGGCGGAGAGACCCAGTACTTC. Protein sequence: CASSLSGGGGETQYF. The rearrangement uses TRBV5-1 and TRBJ2-5; weak D call: TRBD2 (7 bases). The CDR3 is made up of 15 amino acids. V was shortened by 4 bases and J by 4 bases, with 17 bases between the two germline ends. From germline, CDR1 is SGHRS and CDR2 YFSETQ.

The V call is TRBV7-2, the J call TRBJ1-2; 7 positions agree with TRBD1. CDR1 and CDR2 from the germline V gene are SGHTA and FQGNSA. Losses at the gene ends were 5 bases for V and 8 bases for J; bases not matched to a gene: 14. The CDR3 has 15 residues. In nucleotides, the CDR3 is TGTGCCAGCAGCCCTCCGACAGGGTACTCTCGGGGCTACACCTTC. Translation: CASSPPTGYSRGYTF.

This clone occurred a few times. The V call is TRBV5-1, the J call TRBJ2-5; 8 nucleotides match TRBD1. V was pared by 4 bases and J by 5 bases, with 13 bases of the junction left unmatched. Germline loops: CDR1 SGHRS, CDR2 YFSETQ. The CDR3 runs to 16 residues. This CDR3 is CASSTVSGGYRETQYF. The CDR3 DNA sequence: TGCGCCAGCAGCACTGTCTCAGGGGGCTACAGGGAGACCCAGTACTTC.

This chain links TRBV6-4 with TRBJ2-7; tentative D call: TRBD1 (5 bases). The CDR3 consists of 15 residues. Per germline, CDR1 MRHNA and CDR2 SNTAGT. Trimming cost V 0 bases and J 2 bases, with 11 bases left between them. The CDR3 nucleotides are TGTGCCAGCAGTGACTCGATCTCCAGGGCCTACGAGCAGTACTTC. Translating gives CASSDSISRAYEQYF.